The 7 T cell receptor beta chains reported below all come from one sample, sequenced in a study of cytomegalovirus exposure and HLA in healthy donors. PCR amplification relied on 60 Vbeta primers (plus 13 Jbeta primers). Profiling relied on immunoSEQ multiplex PCR, and the TCRdb table lists in-frame clones only, not all of them. Of over 110,000 clones in the sample, about four fifths were seen once. Sample: PBMCs. These receptors all stem from a woman under 30 in good health and CMV-seropositive.

This CDR3 reads CASSETVAGDLYNEQFF. The DNA of the CDR3 is TGTGCCAGCAGTGAAACGGTAGCGGGGGACCTATACAATGAGCAGTTCTTC. This chain joins TRBV6-1 and TRBJ2-1; 9 nucleotides align to TRBD2. Germline V gene sequence: CDR1 MNHNS, CDR2 SASEGT. This CDR3 has 17 amino acids. V gave up 2 bases and J gave up 4 bases; unmatched junction bases: 9.

This clone was detected only a few times. The chain has TRBV7-9 and TRBJ2-3; 12 nucleotides line up with TRBD2. The CDR3 consists of 17 residues. The junction had 11 bases not matched to a gene; V was cut back by 5 bases and J by 5 bases. Germline V gene sequence: CDR1 SEHNR, CDR2 FQNEAQ (reference sequence). The CDR3 sequence is CASSLPSGGAVLDTQYF. CDR3 nucleotides: TGTGCCAGCAGCCTCCCTAGCGGGGGGGCGGTTTTAGATACGCAGTATTTT.

The chain carries TRBV11-2 and TRBJ1-1; TRBD1 is a possible D gene (6 bases). Germline-derived CDR1 and CDR2 are SGHAT and FQNNGV. This CDR3 is built from 16 residues. The V gene lost 4 bases and the J gene lost 3 bases, with 18 bases spanning the gap. This CDR3 is CASSSPRDKRYTEAFF. For the CDR3, the DNA is TGTGCCAGCAGCTCACCCCGGGACAAGCGGTACACTGAAGCTTTCTTT.

This chain connects TRBV9 to TRBJ1-2; tentatively, D is TRBD1 (6 bases). Germline V gene lookup returns CDR1 SGDLS and CDR2 YYNGEE. With 3 bases removed from V and 0 bases from J, the gap between germline ends came to 18 bases. This CDR3 is built from 17 residues. The CDR3 loop is CASSAQPGASSNYGYTF. CDR3 in DNA: TGTGCCAGCAGCGCACAACCAGGGGCTTCGTCTAACTATGGCTACACCTTC.

In its sample, this clone was seen a few times. The chain recombines TRBV19 with TRBJ2-7, with D uncertain. V lost 5 bases, J lost 6 bases, and 11 bases lay in between. The CDR3 spans 12 residues. The germline V gene encodes CDR1 LNHDA and CDR2 SQIVND (reference sequence). This CDR3 is CASSPGLAEQYF. The CDR3 DNA follows: TGTGCCAGTAGTCCAGGCCTGGCCGAGCAGTACTTC.

CDR3 bases: TGCGCCAGCAGCCAAGGGGGACCCGGGGGTCAGCCCCAGCATTTT. Translation gives CASSQGGPGGQPQHF. The chain uses TRBV4-1 and TRBJ1-5; tentative D call: TRBD1 (5 bases). Looked up from germline, CDR1 is MGHRA and CDR2 is YSYEKL. Trimming took 1 base from V and 6 from J, leaving 13 bases between them. CDR3 length: 15 residues.

This sequence joins TRBV7-2 and TRBJ1-5, with D maybe TRBD1 (5 bases). This CDR3 has 14 amino acids. CDR1 SGHTA and CDR2 FQGNSA come from the germline V gene. Trimming left V 5 bases short and J 4 bases short, with 12 bases between. The CDR3 region is CASSGAPGNQPQHF. The CDR3 DNA is TGTGCCAGCAGCGGAGCCCCAGGGAATCAGCCCCAGCATTTT.